This record looks at one T cell receptor beta chain sequence and its context. The V gene lost 1 base and the J gene lost 5 bases, with 12 bases spanning the gap. The CDR3 is 14 residues long. Germline V gene lookup returns CDR1 SGHDN and CDR2 FVKESK. Sequencing used immunoSEQ multiplex PCR; TCRdb keeps in-frame clones, though not all of them. The sample includes about 60,000 clones, roughly four fifths of them seen just once. This specimen belongs to a study of blood T cell repertoires in COVID-19. The sequence came from a woman aged 80 or over with acute or convalescent COVID-19. The chain combines TRBV14 with TRBJ2-7; no clear D. The sample was peripheral blood. The CDR3 region is CASSQGLRADEQYF. The CDR3 DNA reads as TGTGCCAGCAGCCAAGGTCTGCGAGCCGACGAGCAGTACTTC.